This T cell receptor (beta chain) derives from a study of identical twins. The CDR3 is 17 amino acids. With 3 bases clipped from V and 5 bases from J, the junction kept 5 bases outside the gene matches. The germline V gene encodes CDR1 MGHDK and CDR2 SYGVNS. Each CDR3 protein is one row after TCRdb ran MiXCR on the 5' RACE reads. The table has approximately 1.8 million distinct CDR3 sequences, around a third seen once. This clonotype was found a few times. The chain has TRBV25-1 and TRBJ1-6; 12 positions match TRBD1. The sample comprised cord blood. The clonotype was recovered from a newborn girl in good health. The CDR3 nucleotides are TGTGCCAGCAGTGATGGGACAGGGGGCGCCCATAATTCACCCCTCCACTTT. This encodes CASSDGTGGAHNSPLHF.